The clone carrying this TCR beta chain came up a few times. Its antigen remains unknown. This entry is derived from a study of T-cell memory formation after mild COVID-19. V was pared by 6 bases and J by 5 bases, with 4 bases of the junction left unmatched. Germline values: CDR1 MNHNS, CDR2 SASEGT. The CDR3 extends over 14 amino acids. The study's findings and limits: Prior to infection, memory already included some responding clones, suggesting cross-reactive memory joined.

TCRdb re-called the 5' RACE reads through MiXCR, storing one row per CDR3 protein. The table lists more than 300,000 distinct CDR3 sequences, 13% to 15% of them singletons. Source material: PBMCs or a T cell subset sorted from them (not recorded which). The sequence came from a man aged 18 to 35 who had mild COVID-19 (a few samples of this study predate the infection). Cell type and time point are not known. The chain joins TRBV6-1 to TRBJ1-5, with 10 bases aligning to TRBD1. CDR3: CASRFGQGDQPQHF. For the CDR3, the DNA is TGTGCCAGCAGATTCGGACAGGGGGATCAGCCCCAGCATTTT.